This T cell receptor (beta chain) was recorded in a study of cytomegalovirus exposure and HLA in healthy donors. Overall study results and limits: CMV antigen specificity of a few CMV-associated chains was confirmed in vitro.

As regards this clone: The antigen remains undetermined.

PCR was performed using 60 Vbeta and 13 Jbeta primers. Data came from immunoSEQ multiplex PCR; TCRdb stores just in-frame clones and leaves some out. Among about 180,000 clones listed, 75% to 80% were seen once. The CDR3 is made up of 14 amino acids. Germline V lookup: CDR1 SGHDT, CDR2 YYEEEE. The junction had 2 bases not matched to a gene; V was cut back by 2 bases and J by 3 bases. V is TRBV5-6 and J is TRBJ2-7; 10 bases match TRBD2. The TCR was taken from a man between 40 and 49 years old in good health and CMV-seropositive. Sequenced input: PBMCs. CDR3 amino acids: CASSFPSGSYEQYF. DNA for the CDR3: TGTGCCAGCAGCTTTCCTAGCGGGAGCTACGAGCAGTACTTC.